The table lists the clone carrying this T cell receptor (beta chain) with many counts. TCRdb reprocessed the 5' RACE reads via MiXCR and lists one record per CDR3 protein. The sample consists of 120,000 or so distinct CDR3 sequences, about 6.8% of them appearing once. Germline V lookup: CDR1 SGHRS, CDR2 YFSETQ. CDR3 size: 13 residues. Trimming at V came to 6 bases and at J to 1 base, leaving 3 bases not matched to a gene. This record comes from a study of T cells after yellow fever vaccination. The gene calls are TRBV5-1 and TRBJ1-1; 7 bases match TRBD1. This clonotype was obtained from a man aged 18 to 29 who received the YFV17D yellow fever vaccine. This specimen consisted of CD4+ T cells sorted from PBMCs, obtained roughly seven weeks after the first yellow fever vaccination. As DNA, the CDR3 is TGCGCCAGCACTGGACAGGAGAACACTGAAGCTTTCTTT. Translated, it gives CASTGQENTEAFF.